This T cell receptor beta chain was sequenced during a study of blood T cell repertoires in COVID-19. Study information: The United States, Italy and Spain provided the acute and convalescent COVID-19 samples. In each case, the material was cDNA or gDNA derived from T cells, B-cell-depleted T cells, or PBMCs.

TCRdb keeps only in-frame clones here, not all; method: immunoSEQ multiplex PCR. The profile shows 200,000 or so clones, 75% to 90% of them singletons. V was clipped by 5 bases and J by 0 bases; unmatched bases: 14. CDR1 KGHDR and CDR2 SFDVKD come from the germline V gene. This CDR3 comprises 20 residues. Material: peripheral blood. This chain connects TRBV24-1 to TRBJ2-6; TRBD1 matches 8 bases. The receptor comes from a woman aged 40 to 50 with acute or convalescent COVID-19. CDR3 nucleotide sequence: TGTGCCACCAGTGGTCCATGGAGGGGGACAGGTAACTCTGGGGCCAACGTCCTGACTTTC. Amino acids: CATSGPWRGTGNSGANVLTF.